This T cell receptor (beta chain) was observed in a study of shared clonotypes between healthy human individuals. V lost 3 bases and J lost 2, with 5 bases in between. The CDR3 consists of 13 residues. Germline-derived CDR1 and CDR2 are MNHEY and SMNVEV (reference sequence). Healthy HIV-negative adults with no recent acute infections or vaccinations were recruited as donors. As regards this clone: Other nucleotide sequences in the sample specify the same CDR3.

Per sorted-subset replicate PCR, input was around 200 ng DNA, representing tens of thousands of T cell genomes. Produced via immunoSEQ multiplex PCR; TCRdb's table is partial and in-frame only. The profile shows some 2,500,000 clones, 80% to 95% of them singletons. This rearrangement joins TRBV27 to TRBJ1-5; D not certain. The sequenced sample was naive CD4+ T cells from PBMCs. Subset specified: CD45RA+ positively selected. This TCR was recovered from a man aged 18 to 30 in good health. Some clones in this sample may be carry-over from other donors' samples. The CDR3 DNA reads TGTGCCAGCAGTTTCTTAGGCAATCAGCCCCAGCATTTT. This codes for CASSFLGNQPQHF.